These 11 T cell receptor beta chains share one sample of origin, sequenced in a study of T-cell memory formation after mild COVID-19. One entry per CDR3 protein, called by TCRdb with MiXCR from the 5' RACE reads. The table includes a few hundred thousand distinct CDR3 sequences, roughly 21% detected once. What was sequenced was PBMCs or a T cell subset sorted from them (not recorded which). The receptors stem from an adult woman who had mild COVID-19 (a few samples of this study predate the infection). Cell type and time point are not known.

J is TRBJ2-7 and V is TRBV6-2 or TRBV6-3; no definite D call. Trimming cost V 3 bases and J 2 bases, with 11 bases left between them. The CDR3 is 14 residues long. Germline CDR1 reads MNHEY; CDR2 reads SVGEGT. As DNA, the CDR3 is TGTGCCAGCAGTTATTCGCAGGTTGCCTACGAGCAGTACTTC. It codes for CASSYSQVAYEQYF.

CDR3 nucleotides: TGTGCCAGCAGGCTGCCGAGAGTGGGGGAGCTGTTTTTT. Its translation: CASRLPRVGELFF. The chain links TRBV6-6 to TRBJ2-2, with D uncertain. CDR3 length equals 13 residues. The germline CDR1 and CDR2 sequences are MNHNY and SVGAGI (reference sequence). The germline V and J ends were trimmed by 6 bases and 8 bases, with 13 bases remaining between them.

The chain has TRBV4-1 and TRBJ1-1; D gene ambiguous. Germline V CDR1 and CDR2: MGHRA, YSYEKL. The CDR3 extends over 14 amino acids. The V gene lost 4 bases and the J gene lost 1 base, with 10 bases spanning the gap. The DNA for the CDR3 is TGCGCCAGCAGCCTCCGGGCCCCGAACACTGAAGCTTTCTTT. Amino acid sequence: CASSLRAPNTEAFF.

This clonotype has only a few counts. The chain combines TRBV4-1 with TRBJ2-2; D unresolved. The germline CDR1 and CDR2 sequences are MGHRA and YSYEKL. With 4 bases removed from V and 1 base from J, the gap between germline ends came to 10 bases. This CDR3 has 15 amino acids. The CDR3 spells CASSPTYENTGELFF. The DNA of the CDR3 is TGCGCCAGCAGCCCGACCTATGAGAACACCGGGGAGCTGTTTTTT.

This clonotype was picked up many times. The rearrangement uses TRBV5-1 and TRBJ2-7; D not certain. In germline, CDR1 is SGHRS, CDR2 YFSETQ. V lost 2 bases and J 6 bases, leaving 12 bases between the germline ends. The CDR3 totals 13 residues. The CDR3 sequence: CASSLASGSEQYF. CDR3 sequence (DNA): TGCGCCAGCAGCTTAGCCTCGGGTTCCGAGCAGTACTTC. Complete variable domain (other parts from reference TRBV5-1 and TRBJ2-7): KAGVTQTPRYLIKTRGQQVTLSCSPISGHRSVSWYQQTPGQGLQFLFEYFSETQRNKGNFPGRFSGRQFSNSRSEMNVSTLELGDSALYLCASSLASGSEQYFGPGTRLTVT.

This clonotype was counted only a few times. This CDR3 reads CASSPTAGVKETQYF. The CDR3 nucleotides are TGTGCCAGCAGTCCCACAGCGGGGGTAAAAGAGACCCAGTACTTC. The J gene is TRBJ2-5, the V gene TRBV6-5; 8 nucleotides align to TRBD2. CDR1 and CDR2 (germline): MNHEY, SVGAGI. This CDR3 comprises 15 residues. V was clipped by 5 bases and J by 3 bases; unmatched bases: 8.

This rearrangement joins TRBV6-5 to TRBJ1-5; D is perhaps TRBD1 (5 bases). Germline V gene sequence: CDR1 MNHEY, CDR2 SVGAGI. The CDR3 is made up of 13 amino acids. The V end was cut by 8 bases, the J end by 1 base, with 9 bases between. The CDR3 loop is CASGGGSNQPQHF. As DNA, the CDR3 is TGTGCCAGCGGGGGGGGGAGCAATCAGCCCCAGCATTTT.

This clonotype turned up a few times. The chain is built from TRBV2 and TRBJ2-7; no firm D call. The V end lost 7 bases, the J end lost 1 base, and 8 bases lay between the germline ends. CDR3 length: 12 amino acids. Germline V gene sequence: CDR1 SNHLY, CDR2 FYNNEI. CDR3 DNA: TGTGCCAGCAATGCGGCTTCCTACGAGCAGTACTTC. It encodes CASNAASYEQYF.

Many counts were recorded for this clonotype. V and J are TRBV6-1 and TRBJ2-2; 10 bases match TRBD2. CDR1 is MNHNS and CDR2 is SASEGT in the germline V gene. This CDR3 region has 16 residues. After removal of 5 bases from V and 1 base from J, the junction contained 4 bases not matched to a gene. The CDR3 bases are TGTGCCAGCAGTAGACTAGCGGGCCAGAACACCGGGGAGCTGTTTTTT. Translated, it gives CASSRLAGQNTGELFF.

This rearrangement joins TRBV7-9 to TRBJ2-1; D is perhaps TRBD1 (6 bases). CDR3 length equals 11 residues. From germline, CDR1 is SEHNR and CDR2 FQNEAQ (reference sequence). Trimming took off 1 base at V and 15 bases at J, with 10 bases between the two ends. The CDR3 loop reads CASSLEDSWFF. CDR3 in DNA: TGTGCCAGCAGCTTAGAGGACAGTTGGTTCTTC.

The gene calls are TRBV7-8 and TRBJ1-1, with D uncertain. CDR1 is SGHVS and CDR2 is FQNEAQ in the germline V gene. The CDR3 consists of 18 residues. V gave up 4 bases and J gave up 0 bases, with 21 bases separating them. CDR3 nucleotide sequence: TGTGCCAGCAGCTCCCTTCGTGAAGGCCTAGTAGTGAACACTGAAGCTTTCTTT. It translates to CASSSLREGLVVNTEAFF.